Listed below are T cell receptor beta chains from one sample, sequenced in a study of cytomegalovirus exposure and HLA in healthy donors. TCRdb's table, derived via immunoSEQ multiplex PCR, lists solely in-frame clones and lacks some. The sample lists tens of thousands of clones, about 94% occurring once. The sample was PBMCs. All receptors come from a man aged 18 to 29 in good health and CMV-seropositive. Both conserved end residues are part of each CDR3. Fields, in order: D gene, clone size, J gene, V gene, CDR3 DNA, CDR3 protein. The D gene is left open where the match is weak. Clone size, where shown, is once, few, many, or a class for clones that have expanded.

NA	NA	TRBJ1-6	TRBV11-3	TGTGCCAGCAGCAGGCGCCAGGGTAATTCACCCCTCCACTTT	CASSRRQGNSPLHF
TRBD1	few	TRBJ2-1	TRBV6-5	TGTGCCAGCAGTATACAGGGGGGTGGCTACAATGAGCAGTTCTTC	CASSIQGGGYNEQFF
NA	NA	TRBJ2-3	TRBV28	TGTGCCAGCAACTTCGGGTATTGGGTCTGGAGCACAGATACGCAGTATTTT	CASNFGYWVWSTDTQYF
NA	once	TRBJ2-7	TRBV6-1	TGTGCCAGCAGTGAAAACCCCGGAACAGGGTCAAGCTACGAGCAGTACTTC	CASSENPGTGSSYEQYF
TRBD2	NA	TRBJ2-7	TRBV29-1	TGCAGCGTAACTAGCGGGAGCGGTTACGAGCAGTACTTC	CSVTSGSGYEQYF
NA	NA	TRBJ1-2	TRBV7-9	TGTGCCAGCAGCGTACCGGGATTCTCTGGCTACACCTTC	CASSVPGFSGYTF
TRBD1	NA	TRBJ2-1	TRBV5-1	TGCGCCAGCAGCCTCCTGACAGGGGACAATGAGCAGTTCTTC	CASSLLTGDNEQFF
NA	NA	TRBJ2-2	TRBV7-9	TGTGCCAGCAGCAAAGCGGGCTCGGGATCCGGGGAGCTGTTTTTT	CASSKAGSGSGELFF
NA	NA	TRBJ2-1	TRBV28	TGTGCCAGCAGCCCAGGGGTCCAGGGGGGTTACAATGAGCAGTTCTTC	CASSPGVQGGYNEQFF
NA	NA	TRBJ2-7	TRBV6-5	TGTGCCAGCAGTTACTCGATTAGCTACTACGAGCAGTACTTC	CASSYSISYYEQYF
TRBD2	NA	TRBJ2-1	TRBV11-2	TGTGCCAGCAGCCCAAGGCCCAGCGGGAGTGGCAATGAGCAGTTCTTC	CASSPRPSGSGNEQFF
NA	NA	TRBJ1-2	TRBV7-9	TGTGCCAGCAGCACCCTGAGGGGGAAGAGTGGATATGGCTACACCTTC	CASSTLRGKSGYGYTF
NA	NA	TRBJ1-1	TRBV5-5	TGTGCCAGCAGTCAAATCCCTGGGCTAGAAGCTTTCTTT	CASSQIPGLEAFF
NA	NA	TRBJ1-6	TRBV5-6	TGTGCCAGCAGCGTCGTGGGGGCGGATTCACCCCTCCACTTT	CASSVVGADSPLHF
TRBD1	NA	TRBJ2-7	TRBV6-5	TGTGCCAGCAGTTACTTGGGACAGGGTCGCGGCTACGAGCAGTACTTC	CASSYLGQGRGYEQYF
NA	NA	TRBJ1-1	TRBV4-1	TGCGCCAGCAGCCCGATTTCGGGCACTGAAGCTTTCTTT	CASSPISGTEAFF
NA	NA	TRBJ2-1	TRBV18	TGTGCCAGCTCAGCAGACAGGTTTAACAATGAGCAGTTCTTC	CASSADRFNNEQFF
NA	NA	TRBJ1-1	TRBV7-6	TGTGCCAGCAGCTTAGACAGGGTAAGCCCCGAAGCTTTCTTT	CASSLDRVSPEAFF
NA	NA	TRBJ2-1	TRBV4-1	TGCGCCAGCAGCCAAGAAGGCAGGGGCGGCAATGAGCAGTTCTTC	CASSQEGRGGNEQFF
TRBD1	once	TRBJ2-3	TRBV5-1	TGCGCCAGCAGCTTACAGGGGGGAGGCACAGATACGCAGTATTTT	CASSLQGGGTDTQYF
NA	NA	TRBJ1-3	TRBV27	TGTGCCAGCAGTCCCCGCTCTGGAAACACCATATATTTT	CASSPRSGNTIYF
NA	NA	TRBJ2-1	TRBV15	TGTGCCACCAGCAGAGGCGAGTGGGGAGGACCTTCCTACAATGAGCAGTTCTTC	CATSRGEWGGPSYNEQFF
TRBD1	NA	TRBJ1-2	TRBV28	TGTGCCAGCAGTTCTGGACAGGGATCTAACTATGGCTACACCTTC	CASSSGQGSNYGYTF
TRBD2	NA	TRBJ2-3	TRBV2	TGTGCCAGCAGTGGAGGACTAGCGGGGTCGGATACGCAGTATTTT	CASSGGLAGSDTQYF
TRBD2	NA	TRBJ2-3	TRBV29-1	TGCAGCGTTGTGGGAGGGTTAACAGATACGCAGTATTTT	CSVVGGLTDTQYF
NA	NA	TRBJ1-1	TRBV6-1	TGTGCCAGCAGTGAATACATTGGACAGAGGAGCACTGAAGCTTTCTTT	CASSEYIGQRSTEAFF
TRBD2	NA	TRBJ2-3	TRBV4-2	TGTGCCAGCAGCCAAGATGGCGGGAGTGGGGCAGATACGCAGTATTTT	CASSQDGGSGADTQYF